These T cell receptor beta chains were read from a single sample in a study of vaccination effects on CD4 cells after COVID-19. Sequenced by immunoSEQ multiplex PCR; TCRdb stores in-frame clones only, minus some. Of more than 9,500 clones in the sample, more than 70% are singletons; the top ten hold roughly 8.9%. No antigen has been assigned to these receptors. The sequencing used CD4+ T cells from PBMCs cultured with SARS-CoV-2 spike peptides, collected after COVID-19 vaccination. These receptors came from a human donor who received a COVID-19 vaccine. The conserved cysteine and the conserved F or W are not part of the CDR3 here. Each record gives: J gene, clone size, V gene, CDR3 protein. Clone size is shown for a subset of rows, as once, few, many or a class of expanded clone.

>TRBJ2-5|.|TRBV19
ASSIAGGVETQY
>TRBJ2-6|.|TRBV19
ASSIIDGRTSGANVLT
>TRBJ1-1|medium-sized|TRBV3-1/TRBV3-2
ASSQAGGRAEAF
>TRBJ2-7|.|TRBV28
ASSFRVSYEQY
>TRBJ2-1|few|TRBV4-1
ASSQDPGTSNEQF
>TRBJ2-2|.|TRBV5-4
ASSLSSHSGELF
>TRBJ2-6|.|TRBV14
ASSLRPSSGANVLT
>TRBJ2-7|.|TRBV4-3
ASSPLVGGDPYEQY
>TRBJ1-5|.|TRBV6-5
ASSPNSNQPQH
>TRBJ2-2|.|TRBV27
ASSPKDRGNTGELF
>TRBJ1-1|few|TRBV20-1
SARGYTEAF
>TRBJ2-1|large|TRBV10-3
AISQVAPNEQF
>TRBJ1-5|few|TRBV2
ASSSGLGNQPQH
>TRBJ1-3|.|TRBV28
ASSFSGVSGNTIY
>TRBJ1-4|few|TRBV9
ASSLGGLNEKLF
>TRBJ2-5|.|TRBV6-5
ASSLRRKYPETQY
>TRBJ1-2|few|TRBV21-1
ASSTQGPRGYT
>TRBJ1-1|.|TRBV7-2
ASSLGPGFNTEAF
>TRBJ2-7|.|TRBV18
ASSPQTSSEQY
>TRBJ1-2|.|TRBV5-1
ASSLEGTNGYT
>TRBJ2-3|.|TRBV19
ASASTSGSTDTQY
>TRBJ2-2|few|TRBV14
ARWTSGGYNTGELF
>TRBJ2-2|.|TRBV9
ASSPGTYTGELF
>TRBJ2-5|.|TRBV20-1
SAMNPQY
>TRBJ1-3|once|TRBV7-9
ASSPRTVSGNTIY
>TRBJ1-2|medium-sized|TRBV15
ATSGRGNGLGGYT
>TRBJ1-1|.|TRBV5-5
ASSFGGKNTEAF
>TRBJ2-3|.|TRBV6-5
ASSNTDTQY